This TCR beta chain stems from a study of neoadjuvant nivolumab and ipilimumab in lung cancer. Germline V gene lookup returns CDR1 WSHSY and CDR2 SAAADI. V was cut by 2 bases and J by 3 bases, with 11 bases left in between. The CDR3 sequence is 14 residues long. This clone has just one count. What it recognizes is unknown. Findings and caveats of the study: Higher pretherapy blood TCR richness went with higher resected-tumor richness. Pathologic regression was not significantly tied to TCR clonality.

Profiled with immunoSEQ multiplex PCR; TCRdb holds only in-frame clones, not every one. The sample yields about 17,000 clones, less than 85% seen once. The receptor was derived from an adult with non-small cell lung cancer. The chain employs TRBV10-2 and TRBJ2-7, with D possibly being TRBD1 (6 bases). This specimen consisted of tumor tissue, obtained after neoadjuvant nivolumab, alone or with ipilimumab, at or shortly before surgery. CDR3 coding DNA: TGCGCCAGCAGTGAGGGCAGGGGAATCTACGAGCAGTACTTC. This encodes CASSEGRGIYEQYF.